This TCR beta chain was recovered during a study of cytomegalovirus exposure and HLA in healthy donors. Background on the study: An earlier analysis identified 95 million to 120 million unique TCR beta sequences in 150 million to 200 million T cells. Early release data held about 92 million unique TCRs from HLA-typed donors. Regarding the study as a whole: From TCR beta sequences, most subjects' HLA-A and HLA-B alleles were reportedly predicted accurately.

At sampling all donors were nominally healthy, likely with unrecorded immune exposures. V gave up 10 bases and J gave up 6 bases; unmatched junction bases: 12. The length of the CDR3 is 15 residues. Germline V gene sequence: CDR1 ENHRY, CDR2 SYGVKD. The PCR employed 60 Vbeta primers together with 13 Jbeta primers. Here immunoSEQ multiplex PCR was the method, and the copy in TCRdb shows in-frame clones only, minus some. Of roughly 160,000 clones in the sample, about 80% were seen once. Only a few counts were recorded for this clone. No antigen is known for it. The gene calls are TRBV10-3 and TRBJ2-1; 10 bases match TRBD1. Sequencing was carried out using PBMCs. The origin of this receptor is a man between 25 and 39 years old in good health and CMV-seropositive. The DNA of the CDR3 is TGTGCCACGGGACAGGGGCTAATACTGGGCAATGAGCAGTTCTTC. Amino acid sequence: CATGQGLILGNEQFF.